The rows below give T cell receptor beta chains drawn from one sample of a study of CD8+CD57+ T cells in acquired aplastic anemia. MiXCR was run by TCRdb on the reads, yielding one entry per CDR3 protein. The data contain roughly 420,000 distinct CDR3 sequences, about two thirds of them singletons. Sequenced sample: sorted CD4+, CD8+, or CD8+CD57+ T cells (not recorded which) from PBMCs. The receptor source for this set is a human donor in good health, serving as a control. Each CDR3 is given without its conserved first and last residue.

V gene,J gene,CDR3 protein
TRBV5-1,TRBJ1-1,ASSLGSNQPAF
TRBV20-1,TRBJ1-1,SASEGFRGQAF
TRBV20-1,TRBJ2-1,SASDPAEQYNEQF
TRBV6-2/TRBV6-3,TRBJ2-3,ASSSGLAGTDTQY
TRBV10-2,TRBJ2-7,ASSHVVAGNYGQS
TRBV20-1,TRBJ2-3,SARVRSSTDTQY
TRBV2,TRBJ2-6,ASSELQGAFGANVLT
TRBV7-9,TRBJ2-3,ASSSISLATDAQY
TRBV9,TRBJ2-5,ASSARLAGEAQETQY
TRBV24-1,TRBJ2-3,ATASLDTRY
TRBV20-1,TRBJ1-2,SARATGGNYGYT
TRBV29-1,TRBJ1-5,SVADQEPQH
TRBV25-1,TRBJ1-2,ASSASRTINYGYT
TRBV3-1,TRBJ1-6,ASSQGSSPLH
TRBV2,TRBJ1-2,ASSGLSRDYGYT
TRBV7-3,TRBJ2-7,ASSPRRDSNEQY
TRBV9,TRBJ1-1,ASSSHGELNYEQYFGPGTEAF
TRBV30,TRBJ2-5,AWSGGRDQETQY
TRBV7-9,TRBJ1-3,ASSPARQDSIN
TRBV19,TRBJ1-2,ASSGNQLALRGYT
TRBV11-2,TRBJ2-1,ASSDNLYNEQF
TRBV7-2,TRBJ2-5,ASSLVGFFEKALY
TRBV9,TRBJ2-7,ASSGPGGGAGGNEQY
TRBV4-2,TRBJ2-1,ASSRDQPDNEQF
TRBV20-1,TRBJ2-1,SARDSLTEFNEQF
TRBV5-1,TRBJ1-6,ASSVDRANSPLH
TRBV7-9,TRBJ2-7,ASSLGQFYEQYF
TRBV29-1,TRBJ1-2,SGEGPSFT
TRBV7-2,TRBJ1-4,ASSLGISGEEKLF
TRBV9,TRBJ1-5,ASSLLTNRKQTQH
TRBV9,TRBJ1-5,ASSSRTGQVDNQPQH
TRBV20-1,TRBJ2-1,SARGTGTYNEQF
TRBV5-1,TRBJ2-1,ASSPTGDVDEQF
TRBV7-6,TRBJ1-1,ASSSQGARTEAF
TRBV6-6,TRBJ2-1,ASSYSEGQGLDEQF
TRBV20-1,TRBJ1-6,SAPPAANSPLH
TRBV6-1,TRBJ2-7,ASSEDPASYEQY
TRBV5-8,TRBJ1-2,ASSSNVIGGYT
TRBV29-1,TRBJ1-6,SAKRSGDQRHT
TRBV7-2,TRBJ2-3,ASSEDSDTPGY
TRBV20-1,TRBJ1-5,SASGGLGQPQH
TRBV5-1,TRBJ2-5,ASSLEGGLKTQY
TRBV25-1,TRBJ2-7,ASSGGAARTEYEQY
TRBV7-2,TRBJ1-1,ASSLVQGSTEAL
TRBV7-9,TRBJ2-7,ASSAPAPVNYEQY
TRBV12-3/TRBV12-4,TRBJ2-7,ASRSNGGEQY
TRBV2,TRBJ2-5,ASSDVGGGRETQY
TRBV9,TRBJ2-2,ASSVVEGELF
TRBV11-2,TRBJ2-5,ASRGTAKETQY
TRBV6-6,TRBJ1-2,ASSYETGGAGYT